This entry lists 26 T cell receptor beta chains sequenced from one sample in a study of response to subunit inactivated influenza vaccine. TCRdb fed the RT-PCR reads into MiXCR, producing one record per CDR3 protein. This table has about 540,000 distinct CDR3 sequences, 11% to 15% appearing once. Sample: PBMCs from blood, taken 12 days after vaccination. The receptors stem from a man aged 45-65 years who received an inactivated influenza vaccine.

The V call is TRBV9, the J call TRBJ2-3; TRBD2 might be the D (6 bases). The germline CDR1 and CDR2 sequences are SGDLS and YYNGEE. This CDR3 spans 15 amino acids. V was trimmed by 0 bases and J by 7 bases, leaving 15 bases between them. The CDR3 DNA sequence: TGTGCCAGCAGCGTAGGCCCTGGTCGGGAGTATACGCAGTATTTT. Translated: CASSVGPGREYTQYF.

The table lists this clonotype with a few counts. V is TRBV6-2 or TRBV6-3 and J is TRBJ2-3; 8 bases match TRBD2. The CDR3 spans 17 residues. The V segment lost 4 bases and the J segment 2 bases; nucleotides outside the gene matches: 11. Germline loops: CDR1 MNHEY, CDR2 SVGEGT. CDR3 nucleotide sequence: TGTGCCAGCAGTTTTGCGCCGGGACTAGTTAACACAGATACGCAGTATTTT. Its translation: CASSFAPGLVNTDTQYF.

The chain combines TRBV29-1 with TRBJ2-1; TRBD1 aligns across 9 bases. CDR1 is SQVTM, CDR2 ANQGSEA, per germline. The CDR3 runs 14 residues. Trimming cost V 7 bases and J 6 bases; bases outside gene matches: 10. The CDR3 protein is CSEYRDRAPNEQFF. The CDR3 bases are TGCAGCGAGTACCGGGACAGGGCCCCCAATGAGCAGTTCTTC.

CDR3 bases: TGTGCCAGCAGGACGGGACAGGGGCCCTACGAGCAGTACTTC. Amino acids: CASRTGQGPYEQYF. This chain joins TRBV2 and TRBJ2-7; 10 bases line up with TRBD1. With V trimmed by 6 bases and J by 2 bases, 4 bases remained unmatched. CDR3 length equals 14 residues. Germline CDR1 reads SNHLY; CDR2 reads FYNNEI.

The genes are TRBV12-3 or TRBV12-4 and TRBJ1-1; D gene uncertain. The V gene lost 2 bases and the J gene lost 1 base, with 11 bases spanning the gap. This CDR3 comprises 15 residues. CDR3 sequence (DNA): TGTGCCAGCAGTTTATTTGGCGGATCGAACACTGAAGCTTTCTTT. It codes for CASSLFGGSNTEAFF.

The gene calls are TRBV18 and TRBJ1-6, with a weak D call TRBD1 (5 bases). Trimming removed 2 bases from V and 6 bases from J, with 11 bases in between. This CDR3 has 15 residues. The germline V gene has CDR1 KGHSH and CDR2 LQKENI. Written as DNA, the CDR3 is TGTGCCAGCTCACCAGGGGCAGGGAGTAATTCACCCCTCCACTTT. It encodes CASSPGAGSNSPLHF.

This clonotype occurred once. The CDR3 DNA follows: TGCAGTGCTAGATCCGCAGCCTCCTACGAGCAGTACTTC. Translating it yields CSARSAASYEQYF. The genes are TRBV20-1 and TRBJ2-7; no clear D. The germline gives CDR1 DFQATT, CDR2 SNEGSKA (reference sequence). Trimming took 2 bases from V and 0 from J, leaving 8 bases between them. The CDR3 spans 13 residues.

This chain joins TRBV12-3 or TRBV12-4 and TRBJ2-3; the D is unclear. Trimming stripped 7 bases from V and 2 bases from J, with 13 bases between. The CDR3 has 14 amino acids. The CDR3 reads CASTPPGLTDTQYF. In DNA form, the CDR3 reads TGTGCCAGCACCCCTCCCGGCCTCACAGATACGCAGTATTTT.

The rearrangement joins TRBV29-1 to TRBJ2-2; 9 bases are a match to TRBD1. The CDR3 spans 15 residues. J gave up 6 bases and V 7 bases, and 12 bases lay outside the gene matches. Per the germline V gene, CDR1 is SQVTM and CDR2 is ANQGSEA. CDR3 residues: CSGGQGKSSPGELFF. DNA for the CDR3: TGCAGCGGGGGACAGGGAAAGTCAAGCCCCGGGGAGCTGTTTTTT.

This clonotype was detected only a few times. This chain connects TRBV10-3 to TRBJ1-1; 7 positions agree with TRBD1. V dropped 10 bases and J dropped 1; count of bases not matched to a gene: 6. The CDR3 runs to 13 residues. The germline V gene has CDR1 ENHRY and CDR2 SYGVKD. CDR3 in amino acids: CATRTGRNTEAFF. The DNA for the CDR3 is TGTGCCACACGGACAGGACGGAACACTGAAGCTTTCTTT.

V is TRBV5-1 and J is TRBJ2-3, with 8 nucleotides matching TRBD1. The CDR3 runs 15 residues. In germline, CDR1 is SGHRS, CDR2 YFSETQ. Trimming took 4 bases from V and 3 from J; bases not matched to a gene: 7. The DNA for the CDR3 is TGCGCCAGCAGCCTGGGACAGGAATTAACAGATACGCAGTATTTT. Its protein is CASSLGQELTDTQYF.

The V call is TRBV6-5, the J call TRBJ2-3, with TRBD1 identical over 8 bases. The ends lost 2 bases at V and 1 base at J; junction bases unmatched: 5. Germline V gene lookup returns CDR1 MNHEY and CDR2 SVGAGI. The CDR3 extends over 16 amino acids. This chain's CDR3 is CASSYPPGQGTDTQYF. The CDR3, as DNA: TGTGCCAGCAGTTACCCCCCGGGACAGGGCACAGATACGCAGTATTTT.

The genes are TRBV20-1 and TRBJ2-3, with TRBD2 matching 8 bases. Germline lookup yields CDR1 DFQATT and CDR2 SNEGSKA (reference sequence). The CDR3 covers 15 residues. V shed 4 bases, J shed 2 bases, and the junction held 8 bases outside the gene matches. CDR3 sequence (DNA): TGCAGTGCTACGGTCGCTAGCGGGTTCACAGATACGCAGTATTTT. Its protein product is CSATVASGFTDTQYF.

A single count supports this clonotype. This chain uses TRBV7-2 with TRBJ2-3; tentatively, D is TRBD2 (7 bases). V lost 2 bases and J 5 bases, leaving 20 bases between the germline ends. The germline V gene has CDR1 SGHTA and CDR2 FQGNSA. The CDR3 extends over 17 amino acids. DNA for the CDR3: TGTGCCAGCAGCTTAAGGGCTAGCGGAAGGGGGGTAGATACGCAGTATTTT. This sequence encodes CASSLRASGRGVDTQYF.

V and J are TRBV11-2 and TRBJ1-1; maybe TRBD1 (5 bases). Germline CDR1 reads SGHAT; CDR2 reads FQNNGV. V dropped 0 bases and J dropped 6 bases, with 17 bases sitting between them. The CDR3 has 16 residues. CDR3 loop: CASSLEWAGVGPEAFF. As DNA, the CDR3 is TGTGCCAGCAGCTTAGAGTGGGCGGGGGTAGGGCCTGAAGCTTTCTTT. The full variable domain, in which reference TRBV11-2 and TRBJ1-1 provide the parts outside the CDR3, is EAGVAQSPRYKIIEKRQSVAFWCNPISGHATLYWYQQILGQGPKLLIQFQNNGVVDDSQLPKDRFSAERLKGVDSTLKIQPAKLEDSAVYLCASSLEWAGVGPEAFFGQGTRLTVV.

This clonotype has just a few counts. The V gene is TRBV5-6, the J gene TRBJ2-7; unclear D gene. Trimming took 1 base from V and 9 from J, leaving 11 bases between them. Germline-derived CDR1 and CDR2 are SGHDT and YYEEEE. The CDR3 is 12 amino acids. In DNA form, the CDR3 reads TGTGCCAGCAGCTTGAGCTATGACGGGCAGTACTTC. This translates into CASSLSYDGQYF. Based on the CDR3 plus reference TRBV5-6 and TRBJ2-7, the full variable domain is DAGVTQSPTHLIKTRGQQVTLRCSPKSGHDTVSWYQQALGQGPQFIFQYYEEEERQRGNFPDRFSGHQFPNYSSELNVNALLLGDSALYLCASSLSYDGQYFGPGTRLTVT.

The chain is built from TRBV6-2 or TRBV6-3 and TRBJ2-7; D unclear. V was pared by 4 bases and J by 3 bases, with 10 bases between. The CDR3 has 13 amino acids. From germline, CDR1 is MNHEY and CDR2 SVGEGT. The CDR3 DNA follows: TGTGCCAGCAGTTCGCCTCCCCGCTACGAGCAGTACTTC. Translation gives CASSSPPRYEQYF.

This clonotype was counted between two and nine times. The chain recombines TRBV7-3 with TRBJ2-5, with D perhaps TRBD1 (6 bases). The V end was cut by 5 bases, the J end by 2 bases, with 15 bases between. Germline CDR1 reads SGHTA; CDR2 reads FQGTGA. The CDR3 is 15 residues long. CDR3 sequence (DNA): TGTGCCAGCAGCCTACGGGGACAAGAGCAAGAGACCCAGTACTTC. Protein sequence: CASSLRGQEQETQYF.

This clonotype appeared a few times. The chain combines TRBV10-2 with TRBJ2-1, with no clear D. Trimming removed 2 bases from V and 9 bases from J, with 11 bases in between. Germline values: CDR1 WSHSY, CDR2 SAAADI. CDR3 length equals 13 residues. The CDR3 nucleotides are TGCGCCAGCAGTGAGGGTGGCGGCGGTGAGCAGTTCTTC. It yields the protein CASSEGGGGEQFF.

This clonotype came up many times. This rearrangement joins TRBV29-1 to TRBJ2-2, with D unclear. The CDR3 runs to 11 residues. V was shortened by 7 bases and J by 3 bases, with 6 bases between the two germline ends. Germline V lookup: CDR1 SQVTM, CDR2 ANQGSEA. The CDR3 reads CSGGDTGELFF. The CDR3 region has the DNA TGCAGCGGTGGGGACACCGGGGAGCTGTTTTTT.

The chain has TRBV2 and TRBJ2-7, with TRBD1 matching 8 bases. The germline gives CDR1 SNHLY, CDR2 FYNNEI. The CDR3 is made up of 13 amino acids. Germline trimming cut 4 bases from V and 8 bases from J; bases unmatched to any gene: 7. The CDR3 loop reads CASSGAGGKKQYF. CDR3 DNA: TGTGCCAGCAGTGGGGCAGGGGGCAAAAAGCAGTACTTC. The variable domain in full, completed from reference TRBV2 and TRBJ2-7, reads EPEVTQTPSHQVTQMGQEVILRCVPISNHLYFYWYRQILGQKVEFLVSFYNNEISEKSEIFDDQFSVERPDGSNFTLKIRSTKLEDSAMYFCASSGAGGKKQYFGPGTRLTVT.

The chain couples TRBV6-2 or TRBV6-3 to TRBJ1-5, with D maybe TRBD1 (5 bases). Germline CDR1 MNHEY, CDR2 SVGEGT. The CDR3 runs 13 residues. Trimming took off 5 bases at V and 7 bases at J, with 12 bases between the two ends. CDR3 sequence reads: CASSPHGTQPQHF. In nucleotides, the CDR3 is TGTGCCAGCAGTCCCCACGGGACCCAGCCCCAGCATTTT.

This chain uses TRBV4-3 with TRBJ2-2; 8 bases align to TRBD1. The germline V gene encodes CDR1 LGHNA and CDR2 YSLEER. With 1 base clipped from V and 7 bases from J, the junction kept 2 bases outside the gene matches. The CDR3 consists of 14 residues. The CDR3 DNA follows: TGCGCCAGCAGCCAAGGACAGGGGATCGGGGAGCTGTTTTTT. Encoded protein: CASSQGQGIGELFF.

The CDR3 protein is CASSQDGGWETQYF. The CDR3 DNA is TGCGCCAGCAGCCAAGATGGAGGGTGGGAGACCCAGTACTTC. The chain uses TRBV4-1 and TRBJ2-5; D perhaps matches TRBD2 (6 bases). Deletions cut 0 bases from V and 5 bases from J, with 10 bases between. This CDR3 region has 14 residues. CDR1 is MGHRA and CDR2 is YSYEKL in the germline V gene.

The chain is built from TRBV12-3 or TRBV12-4 and TRBJ2-7; 8 nucleotides align to TRBD1. V lost 6 bases, J lost 1 base, and 8 bases stayed unmatched. The CDR3 covers 15 residues. The CDR3 DNA sequence: TGTGCCAGCAGCCACGACAGGGGAAGATCCTACGAGCAGTACTTC. This codes for CASSHDRGRSYEQYF.

This clonotype was recorded a few times. The chain joins TRBV20-1 to TRBJ2-3, with D possibly being TRBD2 (5 bases). The length of the CDR3 is 12 residues. In germline, CDR1 is DFQATT, CDR2 SNEGSKA (reference sequence). Trimming shortened V by 3 bases and J by 4 bases, and 8 bases separated the two germline ends. In DNA, the CDR3 is TGCAGTGCTAGCAGGAGGTCAGATACGCAGTATTTT. Translation: CSASRRSDTQYF.